The next 31 T cell receptor beta chains were all read from a single sample in a study of T cell repertoires in cytomegalovirus infection. TCRdb re-called the reads through MiXCR, storing one row per CDR3 protein. The sample shows approximately 1,000,000 distinct CDR3 sequences, roughly 30% of them seen only once. These TCRs are of unknown antigen specificity. The source material was cultured CD8+ T cells from PBMCs, sampled from culture after CMV antigen stimulation. The receptors were sampled from a human donor in good health (CMV status not recorded). Some clones in this sample may be carry-over from other donors' samples.

The genes are TRBV5-1 and TRBJ2-3; D remains unclear. CDR3 size: 15 residues. Germline values: CDR1 SGHRS, CDR2 YFSETQ. The ends were cut back, 2 bases at V and 2 bases at J, with 12 bases in the middle. CDR3 protein: CASSFRLDFTDTQYF. CDR3 coding DNA: TGCGCCAGCAGCTTTAGGCTAGACTTCACAGATACGCAGTATTTT.

V is TRBV12-3 or TRBV12-4 and J is TRBJ2-1, with no clear D. V dropped 5 bases and J dropped 7 bases, with 9 bases sitting between them. The length of the CDR3 is 12 residues. The CDR3, as DNA: TGTGCCAGCAGTACCGTGGGGAATGAGCAGTTCTTC. This codes for CASSTVGNEQFF.

The chain has TRBV19 and TRBJ1-3; D is ambiguous. Trimming took 1 base from V and 2 from J, leaving 9 bases between them. This CDR3 is built from 15 residues. From germline, CDR1 is LNHDA and CDR2 SQIVND (reference sequence). Here the CDR3 DNA reads TGTGCCAGTAGTATAGCCGCCGGAACTGGAAACACCATATATTTT. This codes for CASSIAAGTGNTIYF.

The chain couples TRBV2 to TRBJ1-5, with TRBD1 matching 7 bases. The CDR3 runs to 15 residues. The germline gives CDR1 SNHLY, CDR2 FYNNEI. V dropped 2 bases and J dropped 16; count of bases not matched to a gene: 17. The CDR3 is CASSEKWSGQGVLHF. In DNA, the CDR3 is TGTGCCAGCAGTGAAAAATGGAGTGGTCAGGGGGTTTTACATTTT.

Concerning this clonotype itself: One junction end does not reproduce the germline sequence, and a read error may be involved. The genes are TRBV27 and TRBJ1-2; no reliable D call. The CDR3 totals 15 residues. CDR1 MNHEY and CDR2 SMNVEV come from the germline V gene (reference sequence). In DNA, the CDR3 is TGTGTCAGCGGAAGAGACTGGGAGGGTCCCTATGGCTACACCTTC. As protein: CVSGRDWEGPYGYTF.

This rearrangement joins TRBV6-6 to TRBJ1-2, with D uncertain. V was cut by 2 bases and J by 4 bases, with 14 bases left in between. This CDR3 comprises 15 residues. The V gene's germline CDR1 is MNHNY and CDR2 SVGAGI (reference sequence). CDR3 nucleotides: TGTGCCAGCAGTTACCTTGGGGAGAGCTCCTATGGCTACACCTTC. Encoded protein: CASSYLGESSYGYTF.

As regards this clonotype: Since the CDR3 does not end with the conserved phenylalanine or tryptophan, this likely comes from a read error. The chain has TRBV7-4 and TRBJ2-5, with 8 positions matching TRBD1. Unmatched junction bases numbered 7, after V lost 0 bases and J lost 4 bases. The CDR3 spans 16 residues. In germline, CDR1 is SGHVT, CDR2 SQSDAQ. The CDR3 DNA sequence: TGTGCCAGCAGCTTAGCGGCAGGGGGCTATTCAGAGACCCAGTACCTC. Its translation: CASSLAAGGYSETQYL.

This clonotype was observed a single time. The junction departs from germline at one end; a sequencing error may be responsible. V usage is TRBV19 and J usage is TRBJ2-3; TRBD1 agrees at 8 bases. CDR3 length equals 15 residues. Germline loops: CDR1 LNHDA, CDR2 SQIVND (reference sequence). CDR3 sequence: CVSSMSTGGTDTQYF. CDR3 nucleotides: TGTGTCAGTAGTATGTCGACAGGGGGCACAGATACGCAGTATTTT.

This clonotype has only a few counts. The V gene is TRBV11-3, the J gene TRBJ2-5; maybe TRBD1 (6 bases). The CDR3 length is 17 residues. CDR1 and CDR2 (germline): SGHNT, YENEEA. Trimming cost V 1 base and J 3 bases, with 18 bases left between them. CDR3 bases: TGTGCCAGCAGCTTAGGAGGTATAGGGACAAATAAAGAGACCCAGTACTTC. Protein: CASSLGGIGTNKETQYF. The whole variable domain, remainder taken from reference TRBV11-3 and TRBJ2-5, is EAGVVQSPRYKIIEKKQPVAFWCNPISGHNTLYWYLQNLGQGPELLIRYENEEAVDDSQLPKDRFSAERLKGVDSTLKIQPAELGDSAVYLCASSLGGIGTNKETQYFGPGTRLLVL.

This clonotype was seen a handful of times. The V gene is TRBV29-1, the J gene TRBJ2-1; TRBD2 matches at 9 bases. Per the germline V gene, CDR1 is SQVTM and CDR2 is ANQGSEA. The CDR3 runs 13 residues. J gave up 5 bases and V 5 bases, and 4 bases lay outside the gene matches. This chain's CDR3 is CSVSLAGHNEQFF. The CDR3 DNA reads as TGCAGCGTTTCACTAGCGGGCCACAATGAGCAGTTCTTC.

Only a few counts were recorded for this clonotype. The chain is built from TRBV4-1 and TRBJ1-5, with D unresolved. The germline V gene has CDR1 MGHRA and CDR2 YSYEKL. The CDR3 totals 15 residues. The ends were cut back, 0 bases at V and 5 bases at J, with 11 bases in the middle. The CDR3 here is CASSQDKRVDQPQHF. Written as DNA, the CDR3 is TGCGCCAGCAGCCAAGATAAGAGGGTGGATCAGCCCCAGCATTTT.

This clonotype was detected many times. This rearrangement joins TRBV7-3 to TRBJ2-1, with 10 bases lining up with TRBD1. Germline V gene lookup returns CDR1 SGHTA and CDR2 FQGTGA. This CDR3 has 17 amino acids. The V gene end was trimmed by 5 bases and the J gene end by 6 bases; junction bases not matched to a gene: 13. In DNA form, the CDR3 reads TGTGCCAGCAGCCAAAAAACCGGGACAGGGGTTGGCAATGAGCAGTTCTTC. It specifies CASSQKTGTGVGNEQFF.

This clonotype was counted between two and nine times. V and J are TRBV11-2 and TRBJ2-6, with 7 bases that match TRBD1. The CDR3 contains 15 residues. The V gene's germline CDR1 is SGHAT and CDR2 FQNNGV. The V segment lost 6 bases and the J segment 2 bases; nucleotides outside the gene matches: 4. The CDR3: CASRDRNTGANVLTF. The CDR3 DNA is TGTGCCAGCAGGGACAGGAACACTGGGGCCAACGTCCTGACTTTC.

This clonotype has ten or more counts. CDR3 nucleotides: TGTGCCAGCAGTTTAGGGCGATTTGAGCAGTTCTTC. It yields the protein CASSLGRFEQFF. The chain employs TRBV12-3 or TRBV12-4 and TRBJ2-1; no clear D. Trimming cost V 1 base and J 9 bases, with 7 bases left between them. The CDR3 covers 12 residues.

The chain carries TRBV2 and TRBJ1-4; D gene unclear. With 6 bases removed from V and 13 bases from J, the gap between germline ends came to 9 bases. From germline, CDR1 is SNHLY and CDR2 FYNNEI. The CDR3 contains 10 residues. This CDR3 is CASRGGGLFF. Here the CDR3 DNA reads TGTGCCAGCAGGGGAGGTGGACTGTTTTTT.

This clonotype was seen only a few times. This chain connects TRBV27 to TRBJ2-7, with 14 bases lining up with TRBD2. Germline V gene lookup returns CDR1 MNHEY and CDR2 SMNVEV (reference sequence). The V segment lost 6 bases and the J segment 3 bases; nucleotides outside the gene matches: 7. The CDR3 covers 16 residues. The CDR3, as DNA: TGTGCCAGCAGGGGACTAGCGGGGGATGAGGGCTACGAGCAGTACGTC. Encoded protein: CASRGLAGDEGYEQYV.

This chain links TRBV6-5 with TRBJ2-1; D uncertain. The CDR3 spans 15 residues. CDR1 is MNHEY, CDR2 SVGAGI, per germline. Trimming stripped 8 bases from V and 3 bases from J, with 17 bases between. Written as DNA, the CDR3 is TGTGCCAGCGGTCTCACGGCGTACCTCTACAATGAGCAGTTCTTC. This codes for CASGLTAYLYNEQFF.

The chain's CDR3 is CASSQGGKTEAFF. In nucleotides, the CDR3 is TGCGCCAGCAGCCAAGGGGGCAAGACTGAAGCTTTCTTT. The chain is built from TRBV4-1 and TRBJ1-1; D possibly corresponds to TRBD1 (5 bases). The CDR3 spans 13 residues. The germline gives CDR1 MGHRA, CDR2 YSYEKL. With 1 base removed from V and 5 bases from J, the gap between germline ends came to 8 bases.

This clonotype was picked up many times. The chain is built from TRBV7-2 and TRBJ2-5; D is unclear. The germline gives CDR1 SGHTA, CDR2 FQGNSA. The CDR3 is 15 amino acids. Trimming removed 2 bases from V and 5 bases from J, with 15 bases in between. CDR3 coding DNA: TGTGCCAGCAGCTTATATCACACCTTGGGGGAGACCCAGTACTTC. This translates into CASSLYHTLGETQYF.

This clonotype has just one count. The chain carries TRBV28 and TRBJ1-2, with D possibly matching TRBD1 (5 bases). The CDR3 extends over 18 amino acids. The germline V gene encodes CDR1 MDHEN and CDR2 SYDVKM. V dropped 0 bases and J dropped 1 base, with 18 bases sitting between them. The CDR3 here is CASSLWAGLERYNYGYTF. CDR3 in DNA: TGTGCCAGCAGTTTATGGGCAGGGCTGGAGAGGTATAACTATGGCTACACCTTC.

DNA for the CDR3: TGTGCCAGCAACTTTGGGACAGACAGCACAGATACGCAGTATTTT. It specifies CASNFGTDSTDTQYF. V and J are TRBV6-6 and TRBJ2-3; 7 bases line up with TRBD1. The CDR3 loop spans 15 amino acids. The V gene end was trimmed by 7 bases and the J gene end by 0 bases; junction bases not matched to a gene: 7. Germline CDR1 reads MNHNY; CDR2 reads SVGAGI (reference sequence).

The chain uses TRBV27 and TRBJ1-1; the match to TRBD1 covers 7 bases. Trimming removed 7 bases from V and 5 bases from J; junction bases left unmatched: 10. Per the germline V gene, CDR1 is MNHEY and CDR2 is SMNVEV (reference sequence). The CDR3 has 14 amino acids. The CDR3 is CASNDRESRTEAFF. CDR3 nucleotide sequence: TGTGCCAGCAATGACAGGGAAAGTCGGACTGAAGCTTTCTTT.

The chain joins TRBV19 to TRBJ2-2; no clear D. The V gene's germline CDR1 is LNHDA and CDR2 SQIVND (reference sequence). The CDR3 is made up of 15 amino acids. V was clipped by 6 bases and J by 3 bases, with 14 bases between them. The CDR3 here is CASSLGVFDTGELFF. Here the CDR3 DNA reads TGTGCCAGTAGCCTTGGCGTGTTTGACACCGGGGAGCTGTTTTTT.

The CDR3 sequence is CSVGDTYNEQFF. CDR3 nucleotide sequence: TGCAGCGTCGGGGACACCTACAATGAGCAGTTCTTC. V is TRBV29-1 and J is TRBJ2-1; possibly TRBD1 for D (6 bases). The germline CDR1 and CDR2 sequences are SQVTM and ANQGSEA. Trimming removed 6 bases at V and 2 bases at J, with 8 bases between. The length of the CDR3 is 12 residues.

This clonotype was seen ten or more times. The rearrangement links TRBV19 to TRBJ1-1; D perhaps matches TRBD1 (5 bases). Deletions cut 2 bases from V and 1 base from J, with 8 bases between. Looked up from germline, CDR1 is LNHDA and CDR2 is SQIVND (reference sequence). The length of the CDR3 is 14 residues. Here the CDR3 DNA reads TGTGCCAGTAGTATATGGGGCTCGAACACTGAAGCTTTCTTT. Its translation: CASSIWGSNTEAFF.

This clonotype was observed a few times. This chain uses TRBV6-1 with TRBJ2-1; the D gene is possibly TRBD1 (5 bases). This CDR3 comprises 15 residues. Trimming took 7 bases from V and 4 from J, leaving 17 bases between them. Per the germline V gene, CDR1 is MNHNS and CDR2 is SASEGT. For the CDR3, the DNA is TGTGCCAGCACCCAGACAGCGTCTCCTTACAATGAGCAGTTCTTC. Translating gives CASTQTASPYNEQFF.

The chain recombines TRBV7-7 with TRBJ1-6; a possible D gene is TRBD1 (5 bases). Germline V gene lookup returns CDR1 SSHAT and CDR2 FNYEAQ (reference sequence). The CDR3 is made up of 15 amino acids. The CDR3 DNA is TGTCCTAGCAGCTTGGGAAGGGGTAGGGATTCACCCCTCCACTTT. Protein: CPSSLGRGRDSPLHF.

This sequence joins TRBV2 and TRBJ2-2; D not resolved. The length of the CDR3 is 15 residues. V dropped 5 bases and J dropped 6 bases, with 16 bases sitting between them. Germline CDR1 SNHLY, CDR2 FYNNEI. In DNA, the CDR3 is TGTGCCAGCAGTCCAAGACTTAGTCGGGCCGGGGAGCTGTTTTTT. Amino acids: CASSPRLSRAGELFF.

This clonotype appeared many times. V usage is TRBV7-2 and J usage is TRBJ2-3; TRBD1 or TRBD2 may be the D gene (5 bases each). The CDR3 sequence is 17 residues long. The germline V gene encodes CDR1 SGHTA and CDR2 FQGNSA. V was shortened by 1 base and J by 1 base, with 15 bases between the two germline ends. The CDR3 here is CASSLGVRGQGTDTQYF. Here the CDR3 DNA reads TGTGCCAGCAGCTTAGGGGTGAGGGGTCAGGGCACAGATACGCAGTATTTT.

The rearrangement joins TRBV19 to TRBJ1-5; D uncertain. Germline V gene lookup returns CDR1 LNHDA and CDR2 SQIVND (reference sequence). The ends were cut back, 7 bases at V and 0 bases at J, with 16 bases in the middle. CDR3 length: 16 amino acids. The CDR3 here is CASKGWTDYSNQPQHF. In DNA form, the CDR3 reads TGTGCCAGTAAGGGTTGGACGGACTATAGCAATCAGCCCCAGCATTTT.

V gene TRBV6-5 combines with J gene TRBJ2-2; a weak D match, TRBD2 (6 bases). Germline V gene lookup returns CDR1 MNHEY and CDR2 SVGAGI. Trimming took off 5 bases at V and 3 bases at J, with 13 bases between the two ends. There are 15 residues in the CDR3. The CDR3 here is CASSVEGWDTGELFF. The CDR3 region has the DNA TGTGCCAGCAGTGTGGAGGGCTGGGACACCGGGGAGCTGTTTTTT.